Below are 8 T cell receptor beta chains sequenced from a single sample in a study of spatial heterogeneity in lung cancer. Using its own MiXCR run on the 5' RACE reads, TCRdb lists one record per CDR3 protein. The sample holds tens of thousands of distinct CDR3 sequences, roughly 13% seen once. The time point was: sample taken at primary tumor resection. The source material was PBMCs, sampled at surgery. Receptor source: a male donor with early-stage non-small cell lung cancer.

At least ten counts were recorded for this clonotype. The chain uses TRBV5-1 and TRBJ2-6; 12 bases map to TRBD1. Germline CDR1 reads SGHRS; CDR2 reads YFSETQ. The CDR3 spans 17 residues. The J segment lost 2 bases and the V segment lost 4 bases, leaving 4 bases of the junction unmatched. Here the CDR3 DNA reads TGCGCCAGCAGCATCGGGACAGGGGGCGCTGGGGCCAACGTCCTGACTTTC. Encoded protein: CASSIGTGGAGANVLTF.

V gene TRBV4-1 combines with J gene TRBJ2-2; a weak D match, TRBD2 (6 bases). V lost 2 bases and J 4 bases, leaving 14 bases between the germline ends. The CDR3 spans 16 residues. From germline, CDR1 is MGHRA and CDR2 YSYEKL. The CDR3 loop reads CASSQRGGLLTGELFF. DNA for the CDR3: TGCGCCAGCAGCCAAAGAGGTGGACTACTCACCGGGGAGCTGTTTTTT.

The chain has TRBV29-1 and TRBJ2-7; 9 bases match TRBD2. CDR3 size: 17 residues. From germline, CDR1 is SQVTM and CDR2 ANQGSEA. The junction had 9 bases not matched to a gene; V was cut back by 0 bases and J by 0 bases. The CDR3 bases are TGCAGCGTTGAAGATTGGAGTAGCGGGAGACCCTCCTACGAGCAGTACTTC. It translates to CSVEDWSSGRPSYEQYF.

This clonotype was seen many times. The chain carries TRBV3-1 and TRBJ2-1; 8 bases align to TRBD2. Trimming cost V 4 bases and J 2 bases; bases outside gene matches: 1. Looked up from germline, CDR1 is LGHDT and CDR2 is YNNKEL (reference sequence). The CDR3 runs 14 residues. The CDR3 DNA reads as TGTGCCAGCAGCCTGGGACTAGCCTACAATGAGCAGTTCTTC. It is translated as CASSLGLAYNEQFF.

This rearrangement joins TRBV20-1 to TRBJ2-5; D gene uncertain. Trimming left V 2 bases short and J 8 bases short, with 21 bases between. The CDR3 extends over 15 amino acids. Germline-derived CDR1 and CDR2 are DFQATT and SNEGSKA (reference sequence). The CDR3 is CSARFRVNPGLTQYF. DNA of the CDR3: TGCAGTGCTAGATTTCGGGTTAACCCGGGCCTTACCCAGTACTTC.

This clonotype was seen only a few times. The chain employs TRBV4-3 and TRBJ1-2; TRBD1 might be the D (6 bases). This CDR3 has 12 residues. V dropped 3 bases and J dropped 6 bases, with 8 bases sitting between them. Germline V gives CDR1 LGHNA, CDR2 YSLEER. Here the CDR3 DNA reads TGCGCCAGCAGCCATGGACAGAATGGCTACACCTTC. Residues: CASSHGQNGYTF.

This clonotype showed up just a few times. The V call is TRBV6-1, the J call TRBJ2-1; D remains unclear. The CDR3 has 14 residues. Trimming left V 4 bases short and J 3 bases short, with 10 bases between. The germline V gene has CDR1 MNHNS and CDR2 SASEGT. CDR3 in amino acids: CASSGLTRYNEQFF. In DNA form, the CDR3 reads TGTGCCAGCAGTGGGTTGACGCGCTACAATGAGCAGTTCTTC.

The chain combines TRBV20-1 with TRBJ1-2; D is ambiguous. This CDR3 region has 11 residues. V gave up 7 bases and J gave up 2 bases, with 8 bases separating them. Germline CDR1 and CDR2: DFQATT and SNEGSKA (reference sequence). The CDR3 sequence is CSVNKNYGYTF. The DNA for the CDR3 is TGCAGTGTAAACAAGAACTATGGCTACACCTTC.